The clone carrying this T cell receptor beta chain was detected many times. TCR beta CDR3 sequences were amplified from RNA transcripts. An initial round of RT-PCR targeting the TCR CDR3 relied on the HTBI primer set. Using its own MiXCR run on the multiplex PCR reads, TCRdb lists one record per CDR3 protein. The table lists around 400,000 distinct CDR3 sequences, roughly 15% of them singletons. The data stem from a study of T cells in Graves' hyperthyroidism and ophthalmopathy. For ophthalmopathy patients, the Clinical Activity Score was at least 3 and the NOSPECS grade at least 4; duration was under 3 months. Thyroid ultrasound and orbital computed tomography, with clinical symptoms and serum thyroxine and TRAb, informed diagnoses. V trimming: 6 bases; J trimming: 4 bases; junction bases outside the gene matches: 6. The CDR3 has 15 residues. Germline CDR1 is SNHLY and CDR2 is FYNNEI.

This TCR was sampled from a woman aged 55-69 years with Graves' ophthalmopathy. The sequencing sample was made of blood. The genes are TRBV2 and TRBJ1-4; 9 nucleotides agree with TRBD1. CDR3 bases: TGTGCCAGCAGAAGAAGACAGGGGGATAATGAAAAACTGTTTTTT. Amino acid sequence: CASRRRQGDNEKLFF.